This entry lists 8 T cell receptor beta chains sequenced from one sample in a study of blood T cell repertoires in COVID-19. TCRdb's table, derived via immunoSEQ multiplex PCR, lists solely in-frame clones and lacks some. The table lists over 250,000 clones, 89% of them singletons. Source material: peripheral blood. These receptors all come from an older woman with acute or convalescent COVID-19.

The V and J genes are TRBV28 and TRBJ2-7; TRBD2 matches at 13 bases. The V gene end was trimmed by 8 bases and the J gene end by 9 bases; junction bases not matched to a gene: 7. Germline CDR1 reads MDHEN; CDR2 reads SYDVKM. The CDR3 spans 13 residues. CDR3 amino acids: CASRTSGSSGQYF. The CDR3 DNA sequence: TGTGCCAGCCGGACTAGCGGGAGTTCAGGGCAGTACTTC.

V is TRBV29-1 and J is TRBJ2-1, with 10 bases fitting TRBD2. This CDR3 comprises 14 residues. V lost 6 bases and J lost 6; bases outside the gene matches: 8. Germline CDR1 reads SQVTM; CDR2 reads ANQGSEA. CDR3 DNA: TGCAGCGTCTTTATAAGCGGGAGGGTCAATGAGCAGTTCTTC. The encoded protein is CSVFISGRVNEQFF.

V gene TRBV28 combines with J gene TRBJ1-2; D remains unclear. Germline V gene sequence: CDR1 MDHEN, CDR2 SYDVKM. V was trimmed by 4 bases and J by 1 base, leaving 7 bases between them. The CDR3 covers 13 residues. CDR3 amino acids: CASSSQNNYGYTF. The DNA of the CDR3 is TGTGCCAGCAGTTCGCAGAATAACTATGGCTACACCTTC.

By its share, this clone is medium-sized. The V and J genes are TRBV6-6 and TRBJ2-1; 9 bases are a match to TRBD1. Trimming at V came to 8 bases and at J to 3 bases, leaving 8 bases not matched to a gene. The CDR3 sequence is 15 residues long. The germline CDR1 and CDR2 sequences are MNHNY and SVGAGI (reference sequence). CDR3 residues: CASDPGQGNYNEQFF. The CDR3 nucleotides are TGTGCCAGCGATCCGGGACAGGGTAACTACAATGAGCAGTTCTTC.

The V call is TRBV4-2, the J call TRBJ2-3, with D possibly TRBD2 on 7 matching bases. Germline V gene data show CDR1 as LGHNA and CDR2 as YNFKEQ. This CDR3 spans 18 amino acids. V was clipped by 0 bases and J by 0 bases, with 16 bases between them. The CDR3 reads CASSQEGGREASTDTQYF. CDR3 nucleotides: TGTGCCAGCAGCCAAGAGGGGGGGCGAGAAGCTAGCACAGATACGCAGTATTTT.

The V and J genes are TRBV28 and TRBJ2-7; TRBD1 might be the D (5 bases). V was trimmed by 4 bases and J by 3 bases, leaving 13 bases between them. Germline loops: CDR1 MDHEN, CDR2 SYDVKM. The CDR3 has 14 residues. This chain's CDR3 is CASSSQGDDYEQYF. CDR3 nucleotide sequence: TGTGCCAGCAGTTCCCAGGGTGATGACTACGAGCAGTACTTC.

This chain joins TRBV4-3 and TRBJ2-1, with 9 bases fitting TRBD2. V shed 3 bases and J 3 bases; nucleotides not matched to a gene: 6. The CDR3 is 16 amino acids. The germline gives CDR1 LGHNA, CDR2 YSLEER. The CDR3: CASSHRLAGIYNEQFF. DNA of the CDR3: TGCGCCAGCAGCCACCGTCTAGCGGGAATCTACAATGAGCAGTTCTTC.

This clone was recorded only once. V usage is TRBV5-7 and J usage is TRBJ1-4; possible D gene TRBD1, 6 bases. TRBV5-7 is an open reading frame, and its role is uncertain. CDR3 size: 17 residues. Deletions cut 1 base from V and 4 bases from J, with 17 bases between. The CDR3: CASSLKEGGFGNEKLFF. The CDR3 bases are TGTGCCAGCAGCTTGAAGGAGGGGGGGTTCGGTAATGAAAAACTGTTTTTT.